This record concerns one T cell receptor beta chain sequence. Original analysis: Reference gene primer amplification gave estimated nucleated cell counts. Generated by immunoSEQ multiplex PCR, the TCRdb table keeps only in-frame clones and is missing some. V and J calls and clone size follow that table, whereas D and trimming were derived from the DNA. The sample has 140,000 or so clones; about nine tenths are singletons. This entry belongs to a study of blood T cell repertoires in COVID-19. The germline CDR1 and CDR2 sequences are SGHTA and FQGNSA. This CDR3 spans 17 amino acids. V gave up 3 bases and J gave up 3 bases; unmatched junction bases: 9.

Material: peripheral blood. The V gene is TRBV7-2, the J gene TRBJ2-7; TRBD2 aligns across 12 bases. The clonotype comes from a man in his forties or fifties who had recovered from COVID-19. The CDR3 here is CASSFKASGGAFYEQYF. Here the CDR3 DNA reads TGTGCCAGCAGCTTCAAGGCTAGCGGGGGGGCATTCTACGAGCAGTACTTC.